What follows are 27 T cell receptor beta chains derived from one specimen sequenced in a study of blood T cell repertoires in COVID-19. Assay: immunoSEQ multiplex PCR; the TCRdb copy retains only in-frame clones and omits some. The table records about 250,000 clones, around four fifths of them present only once. Sequenced material: peripheral blood. These receptor sequences come from a woman aged 60-75 years with active or convalescent COVID-19.

This clone was found a few times. The chain couples TRBV14 to TRBJ2-7; weak D call: TRBD2 (5 bases). Trimming removed 3 bases from V and 3 bases from J, with 9 bases in between. CDR1 is SGHDN and CDR2 is FVKESK in the germline V gene. The CDR3 spans 13 residues. Here the CDR3 reads CASSQTNSYEQYF. The CDR3 DNA reads as TGTGCCAGCAGCCAGACTAACAGCTACGAGCAGTACTTC. Full variable domain (rest looked up from reference TRBV14 and TRBJ2-7): EAGVTQFPSHSVIEKGQTVTLRCDPISGHDNLYWYRRVMGKEIKFLLHFVKESKQDESGMPNNRFLAERTGGTYSTLKVQPAELEDSGVYFCASSQTNSYEQYFGPGTRLTVT.

The rearrangement links TRBV6-5 to TRBJ2-2; D is ambiguous. The CDR3 loop spans 12 amino acids. V gave up 10 bases and J gave up 1 base, with 7 bases separating them. The germline V gene has CDR1 MNHEY and CDR2 SVGAGI. CDR3 sequence (DNA): TGTGCCACCCGACAGAACACCGGGGAGCTGTTTTTT. This sequence encodes CATRQNTGELFF.

V is TRBV24-1 and J is TRBJ2-1; 7 bases map to TRBD1. CDR3 length equals 15 residues. The V gene's germline CDR1 is KGHDR and CDR2 SFDVKD. Trimming at V came to 5 bases and at J to 2 bases, leaving 5 bases not matched to a gene. The CDR3, as DNA: TGTGCCACCAGTGTAAGTGACAGGGCCTACAATGAGCAGTTCTTC. The encoded protein is CATSVSDRAYNEQFF.

This clone was seen only once. This rearrangement joins TRBV5-1 to TRBJ2-1; 11 bases map to TRBD2. Germline CDR1 SGHRS, CDR2 YFSETQ. The V segment lost 0 bases and the J segment 9 bases; nucleotides outside the gene matches: 5. This CDR3 has 15 amino acids. CDR3 bases: TGCGCCAGCAGCTTGGCAACTAGCGGGAGAGGTGAGCAGTTCTTC. It is translated as CASSLATSGRGEQFF. The complete variable domain, with remaining parts taken from reference TRBV5-1 and TRBJ2-1, reads KAGVTQTPRYLIKTRGQQVTLSCSPISGHRSVSWYQQTPGQGLQFLFEYFSETQRNKGNFPGRFSGRQFSNSRSEMNVSTLELGDSALYLCASSLATSGRGEQFFGPGTRLTVL.

This clone was counted a single time. V is TRBV15 and J is TRBJ2-7; TRBD2 matches at 8 bases. The CDR3 runs 15 residues. The germline CDR1 and CDR2 sequences are LNHNV and YYDKDF (reference sequence). The V and J ends lost 5 bases and 2 bases, in that order; junction bases with no gene match: 8. CDR3 in amino acids: CATSLRSGTAYEQYF. The CDR3 DNA sequence: TGTGCCACCAGCTTACGTAGCGGGACCGCCTACGAGCAGTACTTC.

The CDR3 DNA reads as TGTGCCAGCAGCGTAACTAGCGGGACCTACGAGCAGTACTTC. Its translation is CASSVTSGTYEQYF. The chain links TRBV9 to TRBJ2-7; 10 positions match TRBD2. The CDR3 runs to 14 residues. Trimming at V came to 1 base and at J to 2 bases, leaving 0 bases not matched to a gene. The germline gives CDR1 SGDLS, CDR2 YYNGEE.

This rearrangement joins TRBV2 to TRBJ2-2; 8 nucleotides align to TRBD1. The germline CDR1 and CDR2 sequences are SNHLY and FYNNEI. V was pared by 4 bases and J by 2 bases, with 9 bases of the junction left unmatched. The CDR3 spans 17 residues. Here the CDR3 reads CASSGVPDRVNTGELFF. CDR3 nucleotides: TGTGCCAGCAGTGGGGTCCCGGACAGGGTTAACACCGGGGAGCTGTTTTTT. Looking up the rest from reference TRBV2 and TRBJ2-2 gives the full variable domain: EPEVTQTPSHQVTQMGQEVILRCVPISNHLYFYWYRQILGQKVEFLVSFYNNEISEKSEIFDDQFSVERPDGSNFTLKIRSTKLEDSAMYFCASSGVPDRVNTGELFFGEGSRLTVL.

This clone was seen a single time. This may be a read error: a much more frequent sequence differs by one nucleotide. J is TRBJ2-1 and V is TRBV5-4, with a possible D match to TRBD2 (6 bases). The germline CDR1 and CDR2 sequences are SGHNT and YYREEE (reference sequence). This CDR3 has 15 residues. For the CDR3, the DNA is TGTGCCAGCAGCTTGGCGGGAGCGGCCTACAATGGGCAGTTCTTC. Protein sequence: CASSLAGAAYNGQFF.

V and J are TRBV3-1 (or the pseudogene TRBV3-2) and TRBJ2-1; 7 positions agree with TRBD2. Losses at the gene ends were 0 bases for V and 4 bases for J; bases not matched to a gene: 6. Per germline, CDR1 LGHDT and CDR2 YNNKEL (reference sequence). The CDR3 is 16 amino acids. This CDR3 reads CASSQDLTGGYNEQFF. The CDR3 DNA reads as TGTGCCAGCAGCCAAGATCTAACGGGGGGTTACAATGAGCAGTTCTTC.

The chain carries TRBV4-1 and TRBJ2-5; the D gene is possibly TRBD1 (5 bases). Germline V gene sequence: CDR1 MGHRA, CDR2 YSYEKL. The CDR3 loop spans 14 amino acids. V shed 8 bases and J shed 2 bases, with 15 bases lying between them. The CDR3 DNA follows: TGCGCCAGCCGTCCTGGACACGGACAAGAGACCCAGTACTTC. Translated: CASRPGHGQETQYF.

The J gene is TRBJ1-3, the V gene TRBV7-9, with D perhaps matching TRBD1 (6 bases). This CDR3 spans 14 amino acids. Deletions cut 5 bases from V and 1 base from J, with 9 bases between. Germline V gene data show CDR1 as SEHNR and CDR2 as FQNEAQ (reference sequence). CDR3 loop: CASSGRGSGNTIYF. CDR3 DNA: TGTGCCAGCAGCGGCAGGGGATCTGGAAACACCATATATTTT.

This chain joins TRBV5-1 and TRBJ1-6; 7 bases line up with TRBD1. The V gene end was trimmed by 7 bases and the J gene end by 9 bases; junction bases not matched to a gene: 13. CDR1 SGHRS and CDR2 YFSETQ come from the germline V gene. This CDR3 comprises 15 residues. The CDR3 reads CASQEGGEWGSPLHF. In nucleotides, the CDR3 is TGCGCCAGCCAAGAAGGGGGCGAATGGGGTTCACCCCTCCACTTT.

This sequence joins TRBV5-1 and TRBJ1-2; D gene ambiguous. Deletions cut 2 bases from V and 6 bases from J, with 5 bases between. Germline-derived CDR1 and CDR2 are SGHRS and YFSETQ. The CDR3 contains 11 residues. The CDR3 DNA reads as TGCGCCAGCAGCTTCGGGGATGGCTACACCTTC. Its translation: CASSFGDGYTF.

The chain employs TRBV11-3 and TRBJ2-3; 11 bases align to TRBD2. The CDR3 has 16 residues. With V trimmed by 7 bases and J by 5 bases, 11 bases remained unmatched. Germline V gene lookup returns CDR1 SGHNT and CDR2 YENEEA. In nucleotides, the CDR3 is TGTGCCAGCACCCACCATTCGGGGACTAGCGGAGATACGCAGTATTTT. The encoded protein is CASTHHSGTSGDTQYF.

This chain links TRBV9 with TRBJ2-7, with 13 bases lining up with TRBD2. The CDR3 has 16 residues. Per germline, CDR1 SGDLS and CDR2 YYNGEE. J lost 7 bases, V lost 3 bases, and 10 bases had no gene match. This chain's CDR3 is CASSGAGLAGEDEQYF. In nucleotides, the CDR3 is TGTGCCAGCAGCGGGGCCGGACTAGCGGGAGAAGATGAGCAGTACTTC.

The rearrangement uses TRBV10-2 and TRBJ1-1; D gene unclear. V lost 4 bases, J lost 1 base, and 10 bases lay in between. The CDR3 has 14 amino acids. Germline values: CDR1 WSHSY, CDR2 SAAADI. In nucleotides, the CDR3 is TGCGCCAGCAGTGTCACCCGAGGGAACACTGAAGCTTTCTTT. Its protein is CASSVTRGNTEAFF.

The chain is built from TRBV7-9 and TRBJ2-1; D gene uncertain. Trimming removed 5 bases from V and 4 bases from J, with 9 bases in between. The germline gives CDR1 SEHNR, CDR2 FQNEAQ (reference sequence). The CDR3 is 13 amino acids. The CDR3 here is CASSPPSYNEQFF. CDR3 in DNA: TGTGCCAGCAGCCCCCCCTCTTACAATGAGCAGTTCTTC.

The chain employs TRBV9 and TRBJ2-6, with D possibly being TRBD1 (5 bases). This CDR3 contains 19 residues. Germline values: CDR1 SGDLS, CDR2 YYNGEE. Trimming cost V 3 bases and J 0 bases, with 19 bases left between them. CDR3 sequence (DNA): TGTGCCAGCAGCGCTTCCATCGCGACAGCCAACTCTGGGGCCAACGTCCTGACTTTC. Translation: CASSASIATANSGANVLTF.

The J gene is TRBJ2-1, the V gene TRBV29-1; possible D gene TRBD1, 6 bases. V lost 4 bases to trimming and J lost 5 bases, with 6 bases between them. Germline V gene lookup returns CDR1 SQVTM and CDR2 ANQGSEA. The CDR3 sequence is 11 residues long. The CDR3 sequence is CSVAGDNEQFF. CDR3 sequence (DNA): TGCAGCGTTGCAGGGGACAATGAGCAGTTCTTC.

The table lists this clone with a count of one. The chain couples TRBV19 to TRBJ1-4; a weak D match, TRBD1 (5 bases). The CDR3 contains 16 residues. CDR1 LNHDA and CDR2 SQIVND come from the germline V gene (reference sequence). Trimming took off 3 bases at V and 6 bases at J, with 17 bases between the two ends. In DNA, the CDR3 is TGTGCCAGTAGTATTCGCCGACAGCAATATGATGAAAAACTGTTTTTT. This sequence encodes CASSIRRQQYDEKLFF.

The chain recombines TRBV29-1 with TRBJ2-1; TRBD2 is a possible D gene (6 bases). This CDR3 has 13 amino acids. V was clipped by 8 bases and J by 3 bases, with 14 bases between them. The germline V gene encodes CDR1 SQVTM and CDR2 ANQGSEA. Here the CDR3 reads CSFRVADYNEQFF. For the CDR3, the DNA is TGCAGCTTCAGGGTAGCGGACTACAATGAGCAGTTCTTC.

The gene calls are TRBV19 and TRBJ2-7; the match to TRBD1 covers 7 bases. V was clipped by 5 bases and J by 2 bases; unmatched bases: 9. Per the germline V gene, CDR1 is LNHDA and CDR2 is SQIVND (reference sequence). This CDR3 has 15 residues. The CDR3 reads CASSATGAGPYEQYF. In DNA form, the CDR3 reads TGTGCCAGTAGTGCCACAGGGGCAGGACCCTACGAGCAGTACTTC.

This clone was found once. This rearrangement joins TRBV2 to TRBJ2-5, with D unclear. Germline CDR1 SNHLY, CDR2 FYNNEI. The CDR3 has 11 residues. Trimming removed 6 bases at V and 3 bases at J, with 5 bases between. The CDR3 DNA reads as TGTGCCAGCAGCAGTAAAGAGACCCAGTACTTC. Translation: CASSSKETQYF.

V and J are TRBV2 and TRBJ2-5; a possible D gene is TRBD1 (6 bases). The CDR3 has 17 amino acids. Trimming shortened V by 1 base and J by 1 base, and 16 bases separated the two germline ends. Germline values: CDR1 SNHLY, CDR2 FYNNEI. CDR3 nucleotide sequence: TGTGCCAGCAGTGAAGGGGGACACCTAAGGGGCCAAGAGACCCAGTACTTC. Its translation is CASSEGGHLRGQETQYF.

J is TRBJ1-2 and V is TRBV9; D is possibly TRBD1 (6 bases). Trimming pared 4 bases from V and 4 bases from J, leaving 14 bases between. The germline V gene encodes CDR1 SGDLS and CDR2 YYNGEE. The CDR3 spans 14 residues. In DNA form, the CDR3 reads TGTGCCAGCAGCCCCGGGGGGCGAGGCTATGGCTACACCTTC. Its translation: CASSPGGRGYGYTF.

The genes are TRBV20-1 and TRBJ1-2, with TRBD1 matching over 8 bases. Germline CDR1 and CDR2: DFQATT and SNEGSKA (reference sequence). The CDR3 runs 11 residues. The DNA of the CDR3 is TGCAGCGAAGCGACAGGGGCCGGCTACACCTTC. This codes for CSEATGAGYTF.

The rearrangement uses TRBV4-1 and TRBJ2-1; possibly TRBD2 for D (6 bases). Germline CDR1 and CDR2: MGHRA and YSYEKL. Trimming took 2 bases from V and 2 from J, leaving 22 bases between them. The CDR3 totals 19 residues. The CDR3 here is CASSQPPGSSEGAYNEQFF. In DNA form, the CDR3 reads TGCGCCAGCAGCCAACCACCCGGGAGTTCGGAGGGCGCCTACAATGAGCAGTTCTTC.